This T cell receptor (beta chain) was found in a study of T cells in Graves' hyperthyroidism and ophthalmopathy. This clonotype occurred many times. Diagnoses rested on clinical symptoms, serum thyroxine and TRAb, thyroid ultrasound and orbital computed tomography. It was RNA transcripts that yielded the amplified TCR beta CDR3 regions. TCR CDR3 underwent first-round RT-PCR with the HTBI primer set. TCRdb called the multiplex PCR reads again in MiXCR, with one record for every CDR3 protein. The table records approximately 400,000 distinct CDR3 sequences, roughly 14% of them present only once. Germline CDR1 reads SQVTM; CDR2 reads ANQGSEA. V lost 0 bases and J 4 bases, leaving 9 bases between the germline ends. This CDR3 has 13 amino acids.

Material: blood. The chain combines TRBV29-1 with TRBJ1-2; no clear D. The clonotype comes from a man aged 25-45 years with Graves' hyperthyroidism that later progressed to Graves' ophthalmopathy. Here the CDR3 DNA reads TGCAGCGTTGAAGATCAGGCCGGCTATGGCTACACCTTC. Residues: CSVEDQAGYGYTF.